Listed below are T cell receptor beta chains from one sample, sequenced in a study of blood T cell repertoires in COVID-19. Generated by immunoSEQ multiplex PCR, the TCRdb table keeps only in-frame clones and is missing some. Of about 210,000 clones listed, about nine tenths are singletons. Sequencing was done on a sample of PBMCs or T cells enriched from blood (not recorded which). These receptors originate from a man younger than 35 with acute COVID-19. The CDR3 runs from the conserved cysteine through the conserved F or W. D genes are given only for firm matches. Not every row has a clone size; where given, it reads once, few, many or a size class.

V gene: TRBV28
clone size: once
J gene: TRBJ2-5
D gene: TRBD2
CDR3 protein: CASSVGLTSGSGETQYF
CDR3 DNA: TGTGCCAGCAGTGTAGGGTTGACTAGCGGGAGCGGGGAGACCCAGTACTTC

V gene: TRBV4-3
clone size: -
J gene: TRBJ2-3
D gene: TRBD1
CDR3 protein: CASSQGSGGIPDTQYF
CDR3 DNA: TGCGCCAGCAGCCAAGGCTCAGGGGGTATTCCAGATACGCAGTATTTT

V gene: TRBV7-8
clone size: -
J gene: TRBJ1-6
D gene: TRBD1
CDR3 protein: CASSVTGVHSPLHF
CDR3 DNA: TGTGCCAGCAGCGTAACAGGGGTTCATTCACCCCTCCACTTT

V gene: TRBV13
clone size: -
J gene: TRBJ1-1
D gene: -
CDR3 protein: CASSLGTGEMNTEAFF
CDR3 DNA: TGTGCCAGCAGCTTAGGGACGGGGGAGATGAACACTGAAGCTTTCTTT

V gene: TRBV6-2/TRBV6-3
clone size: -
J gene: TRBJ2-1
D gene: TRBD2
CDR3 protein: CASSPSSGYYNEQFF
CDR3 DNA: TGTGCCAGCAGCCCGTCTAGCGGTTACTACAATGAGCAGTTCTTC

V gene: TRBV27
clone size: -
J gene: TRBJ1-4
D gene: TRBD1
CDR3 protein: CASKPGTGIEKLFF
CDR3 DNA: TGTGCCAGCAAGCCTGGGACAGGGATTGAAAAACTGTTTTTT

V gene: TRBV7-3
clone size: -
J gene: TRBJ1-2
D gene: -
CDR3 protein: CASSPWHGRGYGYTF
CDR3 DNA: TGTGCCAGCAGCCCTTGGCATGGGAGGGGATATGGCTACACCTTC

V gene: TRBV19
clone size: -
J gene: TRBJ1-2
D gene: TRBD1
CDR3 protein: CASSTQQGVYGYTF
CDR3 DNA: TGTGCCAGTAGTACCCAACAGGGGGTTTATGGCTACACCTTC

V gene: TRBV29-1
clone size: -
J gene: TRBJ2-3
D gene: TRBD2
CDR3 protein: CSVASDGREADTQYF
CDR3 DNA: TGCAGCGTTGCGTCTGACGGGAGGGAGGCAGATACGCAGTATTTT

V gene: TRBV28
clone size: once
J gene: TRBJ2-3
D gene: -
CDR3 protein: CASSTRGSTDTQYF
CDR3 DNA: TGTGCCAGCAGTACCCGGGGTAGCACAGATACGCAGTATTTT

V gene: TRBV7-8
clone size: -
J gene: TRBJ1-2
D gene: -
CDR3 protein: CASSLVRGGDYGYTF
CDR3 DNA: TGTGCCAGCAGCTTAGTGCGGGGCGGGGATTATGGCTACACCTTC

V gene: TRBV13
clone size: -
J gene: TRBJ2-5
D gene: TRBD2
CDR3 protein: CASSHTSGRGQETQYF
CDR3 DNA: TGTGCCAGCAGCCATACTAGCGGGAGGGGACAAGAGACCCAGTACTTC

V gene: TRBV28
clone size: -
J gene: TRBJ1-5
D gene: -
CDR3 protein: CASSSPRGISNQPQHF
CDR3 DNA: TGTGCCAGCAGTTCCCCCCGAGGAATTAGCAATCAGCCCCAGCATTTT

V gene: TRBV7-8
clone size: few
J gene: TRBJ2-7
D gene: -
CDR3 protein: CASSRPGAYEQYF
CDR3 DNA: TGTGCCAGCAGCCGGCCGGGGGCCTACGAGCAGTACTTC

V gene: TRBV4-1
clone size: -
J gene: TRBJ1-6
D gene: -
CDR3 protein: CASSVGEGSPLHF
CDR3 DNA: TGCGCCAGCAGCGTAGGGGAAGGCTCACCCCTCCACTTT

V gene: TRBV18
clone size: -
J gene: TRBJ2-1
D gene: TRBD1
CDR3 protein: CASSPLRDSDNEQFF
CDR3 DNA: TGTGCCAGCTCACCACTTCGGGACAGTGACAATGAGCAGTTCTTC

V gene: TRBV18
clone size: -
J gene: TRBJ1-2
D gene: -
CDR3 protein: CASSPEEHYGYTF
CDR3 DNA: TGTGCCAGCTCACCGGAGGAGCACTATGGCTACACCTTC

V gene: TRBV27
clone size: few
J gene: TRBJ2-7
D gene: -
CDR3 protein: CASSSVGFSYEQYF
CDR3 DNA: TGTGCCAGCAGCTCCGTTGGCTTCTCCTACGAGCAGTACTTC

V gene: TRBV9
clone size: -
J gene: TRBJ2-1
D gene: TRBD2
CDR3 protein: CASSPSGTSYNEQFF
CDR3 DNA: TGTGCCAGCAGTCCTAGCGGGACGTCCTACAATGAGCAGTTCTTC

V gene: TRBV10-3
clone size: -
J gene: TRBJ2-2
D gene: -
CDR3 protein: CAIRKGGDTGELFF
CDR3 DNA: TGTGCCATCAGGAAAGGTGGAGACACCGGGGAGCTGTTTTTT

V gene: TRBV30
clone size: -
J gene: TRBJ2-7
D gene: TRBD2
CDR3 protein: CAWSVMRSGRAGEQYF
CDR3 DNA: TGTGCCTGGAGTGTAATGCGTAGCGGGAGGGCAGGTGAGCAGTACTTC

V gene: TRBV6-1
clone size: -
J gene: TRBJ1-5
D gene: TRBD1
CDR3 protein: CASSEAVRGHSQPQHF
CDR3 DNA: TGTGCCAGCAGTGAAGCGGTCAGGGGGCATAGTCAGCCCCAGCATTTT

V gene: TRBV9
clone size: -
J gene: TRBJ1-2
D gene: -
CDR3 protein: CASSNLGHANYGYTF
CDR3 DNA: TGTGCCAGCAGTAACCTAGGACACGCCAACTATGGCTACACCTTC

V gene: TRBV6-5
clone size: -
J gene: TRBJ2-5
D gene: TRBD1
CDR3 protein: CASRLGQQETQYF
CDR3 DNA: TGTGCCAGCAGGCTGGGACAGCAAGAGACCCAGTACTTC